Included here is one TCR beta chain sequence, with context. The CDR3 consists of 18 residues. Per germline, CDR1 SGHRS and CDR2 YFSETQ. With 4 bases clipped from V and 3 bases from J, the junction kept 13 bases outside the gene matches. This sample is part of a study of blood T cell repertoires in COVID-19. In the study overall: From T cells, B-cell-depleted T cells, or PBMCs came the material, which was cDNA or gDNA.

Repertoires were generated with immunoSEQ multiplex PCR, while TCRdb's copy carries only in-frame clones and drops some. The table has some 300,000 clones, under 90% seen once. The chain recombines TRBV5-1 with TRBJ1-5, with 10 bases identical to TRBD1. Specimen: PBMCs or T cells enriched from blood (not recorded which). The clonotype was recovered from a woman aged 50 to 65 who had been exposed to COVID-19. CDR3 amino acids: CASSPWGGDRGINQPQHF. CDR3 in DNA: TGCGCCAGCAGCCCTTGGGGCGGGGACAGGGGAATCAATCAGCCCCAGCATTTT. Full variable domain (rest looked up from reference TRBV5-1 and TRBJ1-5): KAGVTQTPRYLIKTRGQQVTLSCSPISGHRSVSWYQQTPGQGLQFLFEYFSETQRNKGNFPGRFSGRQFSNSRSEMNVSTLELGDSALYLCASSPWGGDRGINQPQHFGDGTRLSIL.